The clone carrying this T cell receptor (beta chain) occurred a few times. Adults between about 18 and 89 years of age took part from about two dozen US areas. Cohort placement rested on clinical history that participants reported themselves. Recovered Cohort 3 donors showed two negative PCRs, clearance, or symptom resolution. This sample was taken from a study of blood T cell repertoires in COVID-19. In the authors' workflow: Amplifying reference gene primers gave estimates of nucleated cell counts. Repertoires were generated with immunoSEQ multiplex PCR, while TCRdb's copy carries only in-frame clones and drops some. That table is the source of V, J and clone size, and D and trimming were worked out from the DNA. The sample lists over 400,000 clones; approximately 91% were seen once. This sequence originates from a woman aged 55-70 years who had recovered from COVID-19. Sample: PBMCs or T cells enriched from blood (not recorded which).

In DNA form, the CDR3 reads TGTGCCAGCAGCTTAGTCGGGACACCATATAGCAATCAGCCCCAGCATTTT. Its translation: CASSLVGTPYSNQPQHF. The gene calls are TRBV7-2 and TRBJ1-5, with D perhaps TRBD1 (6 bases). Per the germline V gene, CDR1 is SGHTA and CDR2 is FQGNSA. The CDR3 consists of 17 residues. Trimming took 1 base from V and 0 from J, leaving 13 bases between them.